The 25 T cell receptor beta chains reported below all come from one sample, sequenced in a study of control samples from healthy donors and cancer patients. Method: immunoSEQ multiplex PCR; TCRdb's copy keeps in-frame clones and lacks some. The table has 150,000 or so clones, around 88% seen once. Sequenced material: blood. These receptors were collected from a young man in good health.

The chain couples TRBV10-2 to TRBJ2-1; D is uncertain. The length of the CDR3 is 12 residues. The germline gives CDR1 WSHSY, CDR2 SAAADI. V shed 3 bases and J shed 4 bases, with 4 bases lying between them. For the CDR3, the DNA is TGCGCCAGCAGTGAATCTTACAATGAGCAGTTCTTC. Translation gives CASSESYNEQFF.

This chain joins TRBV6-2 or TRBV6-3 and TRBJ1-5; a weak D match, TRBD1 (6 bases). CDR3 length: 15 amino acids. The germline V gene encodes CDR1 MNHEY and CDR2 SVGEGT. V was clipped by 5 bases and J by 2 bases, with 13 bases between them. The CDR3 DNA reads as TGTGCCAGCAGTCAGGACAGTTTCGGCAATCAGCCCCAGCATTTT. Protein sequence: CASSQDSFGNQPQHF.

The V call is TRBV5-5, the J call TRBJ1-4; no definite D call. In germline, CDR1 is SGHKS, CDR2 YYEKEE (reference sequence). The CDR3 runs 14 residues. Trimming removed 2 bases at V and 5 bases at J, with 10 bases between. This CDR3 is CASSLGSGNEKLFF. As DNA, the CDR3 is TGTGCCAGCAGCTTAGGGTCCGGAAATGAAAAACTGTTTTTT.

The chain combines TRBV27 with TRBJ1-1; 7 bases fit TRBD1. CDR1 is MNHEY, CDR2 SMNVEV, per germline (reference sequence). The length of the CDR3 is 14 residues. J was trimmed by 2 bases and V by 4 bases; bases with no gene match: 4. This chain's CDR3 is CASSSDRRNTEAFF. DNA for the CDR3: TGTGCCAGCAGTTCGGACAGGAGAAACACTGAAGCTTTCTTT.

The rearrangement links TRBV12-3 or TRBV12-4 to TRBJ2-5, with a tentative D call TRBD1 (5 bases). This CDR3 region has 13 residues. V was clipped by 7 bases and J by 2 bases, with 11 bases between them. CDR3 protein: CASTRTNQETQYF. The CDR3 nucleotides read TGTGCCAGCACCCGGACAAATCAAGAGACCCAGTACTTC.

This clone has just one count. The chain recombines TRBV3-1 (or the pseudogene TRBV3-2) with TRBJ1-2, with D perhaps matching TRBD1 (5 bases). V lost 4 bases, J lost 12 bases, and 15 bases lay in between. CDR1 is LGHDT and CDR2 is YNNKEL in the germline V gene (reference sequence). The CDR3 has 12 amino acids. The DNA for the CDR3 is TGTGCCAGCAGCCTGCAGGGCGGGTTGGACACCTTC. The encoded protein is CASSLQGGLDTF.

J is TRBJ1-2 and V is TRBV9, with D tentatively TRBD1 (5 bases). This CDR3 is 13 amino acids long. V lost 4 bases and J lost 12, with 19 bases in between. Germline loops: CDR1 SGDLS, CDR2 YYNGEE. The CDR3 DNA sequence: TGTGCCAGCAGCACCTCACCGACAGAACCTGACACCTTC. Translation gives CASSTSPTEPDTF.

The chain joins TRBV5-1 to TRBJ1-3, with TRBD1 matching 7 bases. Germline CDR1 is SGHRS and CDR2 is YFSETQ. There are 15 residues in the CDR3. Unmatched junction bases numbered 6, after V lost 3 bases and J lost 3 bases. CDR3: CASSSQGRNGNTIYF. CDR3 DNA sequence: TGCGCCAGCAGCTCACAGGGGAGGAATGGAAACACCATATATTTT.

The genes are TRBV28 and TRBJ2-5; 8 bases fit TRBD1. With V trimmed by 8 bases and J by 2 bases, 10 bases remained unmatched. From germline, CDR1 is MDHEN and CDR2 SYDVKM. The CDR3 loop spans 15 amino acids. Written as DNA, the CDR3 is TGTGCCAGCTACCGGACAGGGTCCTCACAAGAGACCCAGTACTTC. This encodes CASYRTGSSQETQYF. Full variable domain (remainder filled in from reference TRBV28 and TRBJ2-5): DVKVTQSSRYLVKRTGEKVFLECVQDMDHENMFWYRQDPGLGLRLIYFSYDVKMKEKGDIPEGYSVSREKKERFSLILESASTNQTSMYLCASYRTGSSQETQYFGPGTRLLVL.

As to this clone: No DNA is shown, since the ends of the CDR3 on it are uncertain; the CDR3 is the one TCRdb lists. V and J are TRBV28 and TRBJ2-5; TRBD2, as called in the table, went unchecked against the DNA. Inclusive of both ends, the CDR3 amounts to 13 amino acids. CDR1 and CDR2 (germline): MDHEN, SYDVKM. CDR3: CASSTSVQETQYF.

J is TRBJ1-6 and V is TRBV6-5; possible D gene TRBD1, 6 bases. Germline assignment: CDR1 MNHEY and CDR2 SVGAGI. V was shortened by 7 bases and J by 10 bases, with 11 bases between the two germline ends. The CDR3 has 12 residues. The CDR3: CASITGLSPLHF. For the CDR3, the DNA is TGTGCCAGCATCACAGGGCTCTCACCCCTCCACTTT.

The chain uses TRBV7-2 and TRBJ2-1; 10 bases align to TRBD2. The CDR3 is made up of 17 amino acids. V was pared by 0 bases and J by 4 bases, with 6 bases of the junction left unmatched. Germline V gene lookup returns CDR1 SGHTA and CDR2 FQGNSA. In DNA, the CDR3 is TGTGCCAGCAGCTTAGCAGGAGCGGGGGGGACATACAATGAGCAGTTCTTC. It translates to CASSLAGAGGTYNEQFF. Full variable domain (remainder filled in from reference TRBV7-2 and TRBJ2-1): GAGVSQSPSNKVTEKGKDVELRCDPISGHTALYWYRQSLGQGLEFLIYFQGNSAPDKSGLPSDRFSAERTGGSVSTLTIQRTQQEDSAVYLCASSLAGAGGTYNEQFFGPGTRLTVL.

This clone was counted at least ten times. The chain carries TRBV4-3 and TRBJ1-2; D possibly corresponds to TRBD1 (6 bases). Germline CDR1 reads LGHNA; CDR2 reads YSLEER. CDR3 length: 15 amino acids. Trimming left V 4 bases short and J 8 bases short, with 20 bases between. The CDR3 loop is CASSPAEGRGRGYTF. The CDR3 DNA reads as TGCGCCAGCAGCCCGGCCGAAGGCAGGGGTCGGGGCTACACCTTC.

V is TRBV19 and J is TRBJ1-5; D is ambiguous. From germline, CDR1 is LNHDA and CDR2 SQIVND (reference sequence). V was shortened by 5 bases and J by 0 bases, with 8 bases between the two germline ends. CDR3 length: 14 amino acids. The CDR3 coding sequence is TGTGCCAGTAGTGCAACAGCTAGCAATCAGCCCCAGCATTTT. Translation gives CASSATASNQPQHF.

The CDR3 spells CASRDGGNQPQHF. CDR3 sequence (DNA): TGTGCCAGCAGGGATGGGGGGAATCAGCCCCAGCATTTT. V gene TRBV28 combines with J gene TRBJ1-5; tentatively, D is TRBD1 (5 bases). This CDR3 is built from 13 residues. The germline V gene has CDR1 MDHEN and CDR2 SYDVKM. V shed 6 bases and J shed 4 bases, with 10 bases lying between them.

The gene calls are TRBV30 and TRBJ2-5; D gene unclear. The V and J ends lost 1 base and 5 bases respectively, with 8 bases between them. The CDR3 spans 12 residues. Germline V gives CDR1 GTSNPN, CDR2 SVGIG (reference sequence). The CDR3 DNA sequence: TGTGCCTGGAGTGGGGCCAAGGAGACCCAGTACTTC. This codes for CAWSGAKETQYF.

The rearrangement uses TRBV27 and TRBJ2-1; D possibly uses TRBD1 or TRBD2 (5 bases each). The germline V and J ends were trimmed by 6 bases and 7 bases, with 19 bases remaining between them. The V gene's germline CDR1 is MNHEY and CDR2 SMNVEV (reference sequence). This CDR3 has 15 amino acids. The CDR3 region has the DNA TGTGCCAGCAGGCCCCGGGAAAGGGGCTGGAATGAGCAGTTCTTC. Translating gives CASRPRERGWNEQFF.

This chain links TRBV7-2 with TRBJ2-5, with 11 bases identical to TRBD2. CDR3 size: 16 residues. Unmatched junction bases numbered 1, after V lost 0 bases and J lost 1 base. Germline assignment: CDR1 SGHTA and CDR2 FQGNSA. This CDR3 reads CASSLAGTSGQETQYF. Written as DNA, the CDR3 is TGTGCCAGCAGCTTAGCTGGGACTAGCGGCCAAGAGACCCAGTACTTC.

V usage is TRBV10-3 and J usage is TRBJ2-7; D tentatively fits TRBD1 or TRBD2 (5 bases each). The CDR3 has 16 amino acids. The V and J ends lost 3 bases and 0 bases respectively, with 15 bases between them. Germline V lookup: CDR1 ENHRY, CDR2 SYGVKD. The CDR3 nucleotides are TGTGCCATCAGTGAATTTAGGGACCCCAGCTCCTACGAGCAGTACTTC. It translates to CAISEFRDPSSYEQYF.

V gene TRBV24-1 combines with J gene TRBJ1-6, with 8 bases aligning to TRBD1. Unmatched junction bases numbered 2, after V lost 7 bases and J lost 7 bases. Germline V gene sequence: CDR1 KGHDR, CDR2 SFDVKD. The CDR3 totals 13 residues. The chain's CDR3 is CATRGQENSPLHF. Written as DNA, the CDR3 is TGTGCCACCAGGGGACAGGAGAATTCACCCCTCCACTTT.

The rearrangement links TRBV5-4 to TRBJ2-7; D is unclear. CDR1 SGHNT and CDR2 YYREEE come from the germline V gene (reference sequence). CDR3 length: 14 amino acids. The V end lost 5 bases, the J end lost 3 bases, and 15 bases lay between the germline ends. The CDR3 loop is CASRQEPNSYEQYF. The DNA of the CDR3 is TGTGCCAGCAGGCAAGAGCCCAACAGCTACGAGCAGTACTTC.

The chain recombines TRBV29-1 with TRBJ2-7; D unresolved. Trimming stripped 6 bases from V and 4 bases from J, with 10 bases between. Germline values: CDR1 SQVTM, CDR2 ANQGSEA. The CDR3 runs to 11 residues. In DNA, the CDR3 is TGCAGCGTCCTGGTAATTTACGAGCAGTACTTC. Translation: CSVLVIYEQYF.

This chain uses TRBV6-6 with TRBJ1-1, with TRBD1 matching over 7 bases. The CDR3 length is 12 residues. J was trimmed by 4 bases and V by 7 bases; bases with no gene match: 3. Looked up from germline, CDR1 is MNHNY and CDR2 is SVGAGI (reference sequence). The DNA for the CDR3 is TGTGCCAGCAACGCAGGGGGCACTGAAGCTTTCTTT. It specifies CASNAGGTEAFF.

The genes are TRBV5-1 and TRBJ2-1, with 12 bases lining up with TRBD2. Germline CDR1 is SGHRS and CDR2 is YFSETQ. The CDR3 sequence is 14 residues long. V trimming: 5 bases; J trimming: 5 bases; junction bases outside the gene matches: 2. The CDR3 region has the DNA TGCGCCAGCAGAGGACTAGCGGGGAACAATGAGCAGTTCTTC. Translated, it gives CASRGLAGNNEQFF.

The CDR3 spells CASNQGSGYTF. The CDR3 nucleotides are TGTGCCAGCAATCAGGGGTCTGGCTACACCTTC. This chain uses TRBV28 with TRBJ1-2; maybe TRBD1 (6 bases). The germline V gene encodes CDR1 MDHEN and CDR2 SYDVKM. CDR3 length: 11 amino acids. Trimming cost V 7 bases and J 7 bases, with 10 bases left between them.